The rows below give T cell receptor beta chains drawn from one sample of a study of blood T cell repertoires in COVID-19. Generated by immunoSEQ multiplex PCR, the TCRdb table keeps only in-frame clones and is missing some. The table shows about 280,000 clones, with 85% occurring only once. Source material: PBMCs or T cells enriched from blood (not recorded which). All receptors come from a woman in her 50s who had recovered from COVID-19. Both conserved end residues are part of each CDR3. D genes are given only for firm matches. For some rows the clone size is stated as once, few or many, or as a class when expanded; others skip it.

v_call	j_call	d_call	clone_size	cdr3_aa	cdr3_nt
TRBV11-3	TRBJ2-1	-	-	CASETRRVYEQFF	TGTGCCAGTGAAACTAGAAGAGTCTATGAGCAGTTCTTC
TRBV27	TRBJ2-1	TRBD2	-	CASSLSGTSAYNEQFF	TGTGCCAGCAGTTTATCCGGGACTAGCGCCTACAATGAGCAGTTCTTC
TRBV5-4	TRBJ2-3	-	-	CATSDSDSPDTQYF	TGTGCCACCTCGGACAGCGACTCTCCAGATACGCAGTATTTT
TRBV11-2	TRBJ2-2	-	-	CASSFWVKTVNTGELFF	TGTGCCAGCAGCTTTTGGGTGAAGACAGTTAACACCGGGGAGCTGTTTTTT
TRBV19	TRBJ2-5	TRBD1	-	CASSARDSESETQYF	TGTGCCAGTAGTGCCCGGGACAGCGAATCAGAGACCCAGTACTTC
TRBV12-3/TRBV12-4	TRBJ1-5	-	few	CASSLAGNQPQHF	TGTGCCAGCAGTTTAGCCGGCAATCAGCCCCAGCATTTT
TRBV10-3	TRBJ2-3	-	once	CAISDNTGTQYF	TGTGCCATCAGTGACAATACGGGTACGCAGTATTTT
TRBV9	TRBJ2-5	TRBD2	-	CASSVGLAGEQETQYF	TGTGCCAGCAGCGTTGGACTAGCGGGGGAACAAGAGACCCAGTACTTC
TRBV6-5	TRBJ1-2	-	-	CASSYDRARYGYTF	TGTGCCAGCAGTTACGACAGAGCGCGCTATGGCTACACCTTC
TRBV30	TRBJ1-2	TRBD1	few	CAWSVGGQVFYGYTF	TGTGCCTGGAGTGTTGGGGGACAGGTATTCTATGGCTACACCTTC
TRBV27	TRBJ2-2	-	-	CASSLQYSWNTGELFF	TGTGCCAGCAGTTTGCAGTATTCTTGGAACACCGGGGAGCTGTTTTTT
TRBV7-9	TRBJ2-7	TRBD1	-	CASTATGTESSYEQYF	TGTGCCAGCACCGCGACCGGGACAGAGAGCTCCTACGAGCAGTACTTC
TRBV28	TRBJ1-5	-	-	CASSFREGKYSNQPQHF	TGTGCCAGCAGTTTCAGAGAGGGAAAGTATAGCAATCAGCCCCAGCATTTT
TRBV6-5	TRBJ1-1	-	-	CASNSDRNTEAFF	TGTGCCAGCAATAGCGACCGAAACACTGAAGCTTTCTTT
TRBV7-6	TRBJ2-5	-	-	CASSPRSGSETQYF	TGTGCCAGCAGCCCTAGGTCGGGGTCAGAGACCCAGTACTTC
TRBV12-3/TRBV12-4	TRBJ2-1	-	-	CASSLVQDNEQFF	TGTGCCAGCAGTTTAGTGCAGGACAATGAGCAGTTCTTC
TRBV11-2	TRBJ1-2	-	few	CASSLGVGSSSYGYTF	TGTGCCAGCAGCTTAGGGGTTGGGAGTTCATCCTATGGCTACACCTTC
TRBV15	TRBJ1-1	-	once	CATSKGGAGNTEAFF	TGTGCCACCAGCAAAGGGGGGGCGGGGAACACTGAAGCTTTCTTT
TRBV7-2	TRBJ2-2	-	once	CASSQKTGSTGELFF	TGTGCCAGCAGCCAAAAAACAGGGAGTACCGGGGAGCTGTTTTTT
TRBV5-6	TRBJ1-6	-	-	CASSSQESPLHF	TGTGCCAGCAGCTCACAGGAATCACCCCTCCACTTT
TRBV30	TRBJ1-3	-	-	CAWSKTAGNTIYF	TGTGCCTGGAGTAAAACGGCTGGAAACACCATATATTTT
TRBV30	TRBJ2-5	TRBD1	-	CAWRWTGGLQETQYF	TGTGCCTGGAGGTGGACAGGGGGATTACAAGAGACCCAGTACTTC
TRBV11-1	TRBJ1-1	-	-	CASSLGRVTEAFF	TGTGCCAGCAGCTTAGGTCGAGTCACTGAAGCTTTCTTT
TRBV18	TRBJ1-1	-	-	CASSPGRNTEAFF	TGTGCCAGCTCACCGGGGAGGAACACTGAAGCTTTCTTT
TRBV6-2/TRBV6-3	TRBJ1-5	-	-	CASSLRGGGNQPQHF	TGTGCCAGCAGTCTTCGAGGGGGAGGCAATCAGCCCCAGCATTTT
TRBV27	TRBJ1-6	TRBD1	-	CASSFITGGLNSPLHF	TGTGCCAGCAGTTTTATAACAGGGGGCTTGAATTCACCCCTCCACTTT
TRBV5-5	TRBJ2-3	TRBD2	few	CASSPAGTSFTDTQYF	TGTGCCAGCAGCCCCGCCGGGACTAGCTTCACAGATACGCAGTATTTT
TRBV5-6	TRBJ1-5	-	-	CASSGGVGNQPQHF	TGTGCCAGCAGCGGGGGGGTTGGCAATCAGCCCCAGCATTTT
TRBV28	TRBJ1-4	-	-	CASSPQVVDEKLFF	TGTGCCAGCAGTCCACAGGTCGTGGATGAAAAACTGTTTTTT
TRBV19	TRBJ1-2	-	-	CASTQEAYGYTF	TGTGCCAGTACGCAGGAGGCCTATGGCTACACCTTC
TRBV10-1	TRBJ2-1	-	-	CASSESTQPSSYNEQFF	TGCGCCAGCAGTGAGTCGACTCAACCTAGCTCCTACAATGAGCAGTTCTTC
TRBV5-1	TRBJ2-5	-	once	CASSLEWETQYF	TGCGCCAGCAGCCTCGAGTGGGAGACCCAGTACTTC
TRBV4-1	TRBJ1-5	-	few	CASSPIGVEGNQPQHF	TGCGCCAGCAGCCCCATCGGGGTAGAAGGAAATCAGCCCCAGCATTTT
TRBV18	TRBJ1-1	-	-	CASSSGRWDTEAFF	TGTGCCAGCTCATCAGGGAGGTGGGACACTGAAGCTTTCTTT
TRBV3-1/TRBV3-2	TRBJ1-2	TRBD1	-	CASSQDRTGKETF	TGTGCCAGCAGCCAAGACCGGACAGGGAAGGAGACCTTC
TRBV25-1	TRBJ2-7	-	-	CASAGGAVSHEQYF	TGTGCCAGCGCTGGGGGGGCCGTATCCCACGAGCAGTACTTC
TRBV19	TRBJ1-2	TRBD1	-	CASSSNRGGYTF	TGTGCCAGTAGCTCCAACAGGGGAGGCTACACCTTC
TRBV5-1	TRBJ1-4	-	-	CASSLGATNEKLFF	TGCGCCAGCAGCTTGGGAGCAACTAATGAAAAACTGTTTTTT
TRBV19	TRBJ1-5	-	once	CASSPRRGQRLDQPQHF	TGTGCCAGTAGTCCCCGGCGGGGGCAACGGCTAGATCAGCCCCAGCATTTT
TRBV5-1	TRBJ2-1	TRBD2	-	CASSSGLAVIYNEQFF	TGCGCCAGCAGCTCGGGACTAGCGGTGATCTACAATGAGCAGTTCTTC
TRBV4-1	TRBJ2-7	TRBD2	once	CASSPASGRARYF	TGCGCCAGCAGCCCGGCTAGCGGGAGGGCGAGATACTTC
TRBV18	TRBJ2-2	TRBD1	-	CASSIYRGSGELFF	TGTGCCAGCTCAATATACAGGGGCTCCGGGGAGCTGTTTTTT
TRBV6-5	TRBJ1-2	TRBD1	few	CASSYDGTGRNGYTF	TGTGCCAGCAGTTACGACGGGACAGGGAGAAATGGCTACACCTTC
TRBV28	TRBJ1-4	-	-	CASSTYGGGATNEKLFF	TGTGCCAGCAGCACCTACGGGGGGGGAGCAACTAATGAAAAACTGTTTTTT
TRBV6-5	TRBJ1-2	TRBD1	-	CASSRDRGYGYTF	TGTGCCAGCAGTCGAGACAGGGGCTATGGCTACACCTTC
TRBV5-1	TRBJ2-5	TRBD1	-	CASSFGRQGEETQYF	TGCGCCAGCAGCTTTGGGAGACAGGGAGAAGAGACCCAGTACTTC
TRBV9	TRBJ1-2	TRBD1	-	CASSLRQGTNYGYTF	TGTGCCAGCAGCCTCCGACAGGGGACGAACTATGGCTACACCTTC
TRBV19	TRBJ1-1	TRBD1	-	CASSTLGQGFFEAFF	TGTGCCAGTAGTACCCTCGGACAGGGTTTTTTTGAAGCTTTCTTT
TRBV27	TRBJ2-5	TRBD1	-	CASSSTGETQYF	TGTGCCAGCAGCTCGACAGGGGAGACCCAGTACTTC
TRBV29-1	TRBJ1-2	-	-	CSAHTSYGYTF	TGCAGCGCGCACACCTCCTATGGCTACACCTTC
TRBV5-1	TRBJ2-3	TRBD2	-	CASSPDAPLAGDLDTQYF	TGCGCCAGCAGTCCCGACGCCCCCCTAGCGGGGGACCTAGATACGCAGTATTTT
TRBV28	TRBJ1-2	-	-	CASSLSPGGYGYTF	TGTGCCAGCAGTTTATCTCCGGGAGGCTATGGCTACACCTTC
TRBV28	TRBJ2-1	TRBD1	-	CASSSDRDRAINEQFF	TGTGCCAGCAGTTCAGATAGGGACAGGGCCATCAATGAGCAGTTCTTC